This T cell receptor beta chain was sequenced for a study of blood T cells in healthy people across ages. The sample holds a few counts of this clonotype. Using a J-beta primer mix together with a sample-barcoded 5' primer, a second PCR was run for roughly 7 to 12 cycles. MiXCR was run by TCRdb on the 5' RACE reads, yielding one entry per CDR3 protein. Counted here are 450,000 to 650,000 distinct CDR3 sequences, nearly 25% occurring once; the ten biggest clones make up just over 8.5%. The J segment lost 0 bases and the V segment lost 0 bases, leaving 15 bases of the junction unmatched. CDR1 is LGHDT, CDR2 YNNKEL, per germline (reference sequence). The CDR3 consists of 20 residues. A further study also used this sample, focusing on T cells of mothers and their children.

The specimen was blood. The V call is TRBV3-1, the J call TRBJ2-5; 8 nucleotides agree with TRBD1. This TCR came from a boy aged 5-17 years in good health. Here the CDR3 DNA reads TGTGCCAGCAGCCAAGATAGTAGCAGGGGGCCCGAATCGTACCAAGAGACCCAGTACTTC. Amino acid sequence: CASSQDSSRGPESYQETQYF.